The source of this T cell receptor (beta chain) is a study of shared clonotypes between healthy human individuals. Nashville, Tennessee was home to all donors, who were Caucasian adults. Only in-frame clones appear in the TCRdb table, and some are missing; sequencing was by immunoSEQ multiplex PCR. The data hold roughly 490,000 clones, with approximately 79% observed a single time. This CDR3 region has 15 residues. The sequence derives from a woman between 35 and 50 years old in good health. Some clones in this sample may be carry-over from other donors' samples. The source material was PBMCs. V and J are TRBV21-1 and TRBJ1-5. TRBV21-1 is a listed pseudogene. The CDR3 coding sequence is TGTGCCAGCAGCACGGGTACGCCTAACAATCAGCCCCAGCATTTT. Amino acid sequence: CASSTGTPNNQPQHF.